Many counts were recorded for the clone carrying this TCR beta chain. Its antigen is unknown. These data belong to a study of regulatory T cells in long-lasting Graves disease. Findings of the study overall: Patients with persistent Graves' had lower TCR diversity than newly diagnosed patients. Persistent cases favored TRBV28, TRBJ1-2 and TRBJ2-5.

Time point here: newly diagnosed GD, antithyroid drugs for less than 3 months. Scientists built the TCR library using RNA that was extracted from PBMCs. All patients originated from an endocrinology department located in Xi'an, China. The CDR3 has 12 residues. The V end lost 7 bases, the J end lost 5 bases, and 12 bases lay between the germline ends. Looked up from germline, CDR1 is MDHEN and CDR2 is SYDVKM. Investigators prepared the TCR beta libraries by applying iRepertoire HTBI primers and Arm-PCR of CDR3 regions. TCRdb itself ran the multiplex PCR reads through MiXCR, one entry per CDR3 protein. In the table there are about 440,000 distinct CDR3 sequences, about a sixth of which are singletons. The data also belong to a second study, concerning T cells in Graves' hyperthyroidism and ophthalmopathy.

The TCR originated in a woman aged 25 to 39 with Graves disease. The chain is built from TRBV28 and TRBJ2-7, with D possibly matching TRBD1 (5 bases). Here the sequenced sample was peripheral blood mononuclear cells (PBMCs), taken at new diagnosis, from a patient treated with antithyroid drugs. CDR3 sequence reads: CASTPKGHEQYF. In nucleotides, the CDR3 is TGTGCCAGCACACCGAAGGGGCACGAGCAGTACTTC.